This TCR beta chain was recovered during a study of blood T cell repertoires in COVID-19. Whole-study context: In each case, the material was cDNA or gDNA derived from T cells, B-cell-depleted T cells, or PBMCs.

Adults between about 18 and 89 years of age took part from 24 US areas. Assignment of participants to cohorts was predicated upon participant-reported clinical history. In the authors' methods: Reference gene primer amplification in the assay estimated nucleated cell counts. TCRdb's copy holds only in-frame clones and misses some; the assay was immunoSEQ multiplex PCR. V and J calls and clone size are as listed in that table; D and trimming were resolved from the DNA. The sample has some 310,000 clones, just under 90% seen once; the top ten hold roughly a tenth. This CDR3 spans 14 amino acids. Looked up from germline, CDR1 is DFQATT and CDR2 is SNEGSKA (reference sequence). Losses at the gene ends were 4 bases for V and 8 bases for J; bases not matched to a gene: 7.

The chain links TRBV20-1 to TRBJ1-4, with TRBD1 matching over 10 bases. The sample consisted of PBMCs or T cells enriched from blood (not recorded which). This clonotype was sampled from a young woman who had recovered from COVID-19. The CDR3 region is CSANDGQGGEKLFF. CDR3 nucleotides: TGCAGTGCTAATGACGGACAGGGGGGGGAAAAACTGTTTTTT.